This TCR beta chain derives from a study of Ad26.COV2.S vaccination and SARS-CoV-2 variants. Study-wide results and caveats: Vaccinees reportedly had broad spike-specific CD8+ and CD4+ T cell responses.

Turning to this clone: Its target is unknown.

Sequencing was performed with immunoSEQ multiplex PCR; in TCRdb, only in-frame clones are kept and a portion is missing. The sample consists of hundreds of thousands of clones, over 75% of them appearing once. This sample's treatment: around 19 received Ad26.COV2.S at low or high dose, single or two shots; about five received placebo; per-sample allocation not given. Specimens were obtained on day 63 following the first vaccine or placebo injection. Boston supplied an adult donor aged 18-55 years. The sequencing used peripheral blood, collected in a trial of Ad26.COV2.S vaccine versus placebo. This TCR came from a person between 18 and 65 years old who received the Ad26.COV2.S COVID-19 vaccine or a placebo.

In DNA form, the CDR3 reads TGTGCCAGCAACGGGGGGAAGGGAGGGGCGAATGGCTACACCTTC. Its protein is CASNGGKGGANGYTF. The rearrangement joins TRBV5-4 to TRBJ1-2, with D maybe TRBD1 (5 bases). The CDR3 spans 15 residues. V lost 6 bases and J 6 bases, leaving 21 bases between the germline ends. CDR1 is SGHNT and CDR2 is YYREEE in the germline V gene (reference sequence).